This T cell receptor (beta chain) is drawn from a study of cytomegalovirus exposure and HLA in healthy donors. Looking at the study overall: Most donors, 70% to 85% of a few hundred genotyped, fell in the Caucasian-associated ancestry cluster. Findings of the study overall: Researchers reported in a later analysis that common viral pathogens appeared linked to several top clusters. In an earlier analysis, productive rearrangement rates for most beta V segments clustered near 87% or 30%.

Worth noting for this clone: The antigen remains undetermined. One end of the junction fails to match germline, which may point to a read error.

Primers: 60 Vbeta forward and 13 Jbeta reverse. Using immunoSEQ multiplex PCR, the repertoire was profiled, and TCRdb retains in-frame clones only, with some absent. The data show 120,000 or so clones, around three quarters seen once. The CDR3 spans 15 residues. Germline V gene sequence: CDR1 SGHDN, CDR2 FVKESK. The sequence was obtained from a female donor in good health and CMV-seronegative. Input material: PBMCs. The chain uses TRBV14 and TRBJ2-7; maybe TRBD1 (6 bases). The CDR3 region has the DNA TGTGCCAGCAGCCAAGATACAGGGATCTCCTCCGAGCAGTACTTC. It codes for CASSQDTGISSEQYF.